This T cell receptor (beta chain) is drawn from a study of blood T cells in healthy people across ages. This clonotype came up many times. This CDR3 has 13 residues. Germline loops: CDR1 SGHTA, CDR2 FQGNSA. Trimming left V 0 bases short and J 5 bases short, with 5 bases between. A second PCR of about 7 to 11 cycles used a sample-barcoded 5' primer and a J-beta primer mix. TCRdb fed the 5' RACE reads into MiXCR, producing one record per CDR3 protein. The sample yields over a million distinct CDR3 sequences, around 25% seen once. These records were also assigned to another study, of T cells of mothers and their children. That investigation notes: Each donor was one of three healthy Caucasian mothers or one of their six children.

Sequencing was carried out using blood. The sequence came from a girl aged 2-10 years in good health. The chain recombines TRBV7-2 with TRBJ2-1; D call uncertain. CDR3 nucleotides: TGTGCCAGCAGCTTAGCCCCAAACAATGAGCAGTTCTTC. It specifies CASSLAPNNEQFF. Drawing the rest from reference TRBV7-2 and TRBJ2-1, the complete variable domain is GAGVSQSPSNKVTEKGKDVELRCDPISGHTALYWYRQSLGQGLEFLIYFQGNSAPDKSGLPSDRFSAERTGGSVSTLTIQRTQQEDSAVYLCASSLAPNNEQFFGPGTRLTVL.